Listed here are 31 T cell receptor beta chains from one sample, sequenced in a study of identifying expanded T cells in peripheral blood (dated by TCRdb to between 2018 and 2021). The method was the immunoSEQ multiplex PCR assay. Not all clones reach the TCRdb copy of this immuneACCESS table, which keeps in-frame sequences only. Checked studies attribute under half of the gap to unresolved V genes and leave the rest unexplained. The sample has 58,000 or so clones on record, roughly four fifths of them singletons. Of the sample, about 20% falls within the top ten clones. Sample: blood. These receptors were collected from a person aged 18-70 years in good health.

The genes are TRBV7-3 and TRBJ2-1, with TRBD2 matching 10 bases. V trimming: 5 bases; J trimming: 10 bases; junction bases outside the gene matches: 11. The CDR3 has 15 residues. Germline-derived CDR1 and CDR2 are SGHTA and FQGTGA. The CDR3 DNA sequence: TGTGCCAGCAGCCCTTCAGCGGGGGGGCGAGTCGAGCAGTTCTTC. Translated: CASSPSAGGRVEQFF.

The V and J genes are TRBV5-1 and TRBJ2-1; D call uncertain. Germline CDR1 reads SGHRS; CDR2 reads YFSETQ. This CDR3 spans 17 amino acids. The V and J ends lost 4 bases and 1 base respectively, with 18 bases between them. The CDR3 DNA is TGCGCCAGCAGCCCCCTTGGGTCGGGTACTTCCTACAATGAGCAGTTCTTC. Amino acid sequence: CASSPLGSGTSYNEQFF.

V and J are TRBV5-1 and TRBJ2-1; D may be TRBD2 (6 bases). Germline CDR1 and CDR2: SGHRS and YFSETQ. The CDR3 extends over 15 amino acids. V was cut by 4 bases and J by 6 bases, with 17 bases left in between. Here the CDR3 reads CASSRSGAGGNEQFF. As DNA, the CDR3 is TGCGCCAGCAGCCGTAGCGGAGCCGGGGGCAATGAGCAGTTCTTC.

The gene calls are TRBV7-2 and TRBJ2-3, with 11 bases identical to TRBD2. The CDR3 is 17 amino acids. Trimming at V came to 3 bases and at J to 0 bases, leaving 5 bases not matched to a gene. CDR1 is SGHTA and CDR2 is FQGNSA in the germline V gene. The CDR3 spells CASSFTRLAGSTDTQYF. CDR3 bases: TGTGCCAGCAGCTTTACTCGACTAGCGGGAAGCACAGATACGCAGTATTTT.

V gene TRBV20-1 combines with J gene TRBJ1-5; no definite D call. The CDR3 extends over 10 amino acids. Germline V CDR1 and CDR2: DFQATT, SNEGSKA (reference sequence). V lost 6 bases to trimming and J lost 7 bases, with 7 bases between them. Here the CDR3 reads CSAGEQPQHF. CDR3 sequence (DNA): TGCAGTGCCGGGGAACAGCCCCAGCATTTT.

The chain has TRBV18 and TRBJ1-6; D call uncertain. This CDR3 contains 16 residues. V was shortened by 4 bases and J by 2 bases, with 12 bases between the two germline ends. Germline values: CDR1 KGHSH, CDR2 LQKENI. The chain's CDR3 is CASSREGPTYNSPLHF. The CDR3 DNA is TGTGCCAGCTCACGTGAAGGACCGACCTATAATTCACCCCTCCACTTT. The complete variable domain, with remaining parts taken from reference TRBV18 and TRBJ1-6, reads NAGVMQNPRHLVRRRGQEARLRCSPMKGHSHVYWYRQLPEEGLKFMVYLQKENIIDESGMPKERFSAEFPKEGPSILRIQQVVRGDSAAYFCASSREGPTYNSPLHFGNGTRLTVT.

The DNA of the CDR3 is TGCGCCAGCAGGGTTAATATGAACACTGAAGCTTTCTTT. This translates into CASRVNMNTEAFF. The V gene is TRBV5-1, the J gene TRBJ1-1; D unclear. The CDR3 loop spans 13 amino acids. V dropped 5 bases and J dropped 0 bases, with 8 bases sitting between them. CDR1 SGHRS and CDR2 YFSETQ come from the germline V gene.

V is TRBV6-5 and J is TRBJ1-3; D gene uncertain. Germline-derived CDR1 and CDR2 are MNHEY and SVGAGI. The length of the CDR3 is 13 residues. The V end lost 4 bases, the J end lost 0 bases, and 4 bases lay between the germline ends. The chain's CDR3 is CASSSGSGNTIYF. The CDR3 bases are TGTGCCAGCAGTTCCGGCTCTGGAAACACCATATATTTT.

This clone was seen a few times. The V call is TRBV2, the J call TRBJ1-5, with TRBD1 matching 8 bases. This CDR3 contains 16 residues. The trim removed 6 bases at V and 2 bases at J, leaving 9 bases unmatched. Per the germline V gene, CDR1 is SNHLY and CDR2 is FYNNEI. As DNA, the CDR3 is TGTGCCAGCAGCTCAACAGGGGGGTTGGGCAATCAGCCCCAGCATTTT. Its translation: CASSSTGGLGNQPQHF.

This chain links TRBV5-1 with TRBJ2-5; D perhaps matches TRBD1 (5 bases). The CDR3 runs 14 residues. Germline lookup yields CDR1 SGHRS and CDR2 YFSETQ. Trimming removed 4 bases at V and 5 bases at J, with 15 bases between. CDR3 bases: TGCGCCAGCAGCAGTTCAGGGCTGTGGGAGACCCAGTACTTC. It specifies CASSSSGLWETQYF.

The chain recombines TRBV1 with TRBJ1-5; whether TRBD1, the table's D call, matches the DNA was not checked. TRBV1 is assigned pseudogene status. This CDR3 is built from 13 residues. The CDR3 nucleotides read TGCACCAGCTGGGACAGGGAAAATCAGCCCCAGCATTTT. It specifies CTSWDRENQPQHF.

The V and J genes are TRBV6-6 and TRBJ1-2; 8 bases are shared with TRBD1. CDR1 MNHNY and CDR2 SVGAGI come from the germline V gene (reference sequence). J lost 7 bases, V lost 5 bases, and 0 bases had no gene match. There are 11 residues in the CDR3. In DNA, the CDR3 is TGTGCCAGCAGTGGACAGGGTGGCTACACCTTC. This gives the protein CASSGQGGYTF.

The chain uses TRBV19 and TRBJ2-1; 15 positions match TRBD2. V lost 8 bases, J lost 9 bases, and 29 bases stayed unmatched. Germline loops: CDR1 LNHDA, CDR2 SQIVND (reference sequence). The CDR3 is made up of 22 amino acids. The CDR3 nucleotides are TGTGCCAGTTCTCTTCCCCCCCCGGGACTAGCGGGGGGAAGCGCTCTTTATGGTGAGCAGTTCTTC. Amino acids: CASSLPPPGLAGGSALYGEQFF.

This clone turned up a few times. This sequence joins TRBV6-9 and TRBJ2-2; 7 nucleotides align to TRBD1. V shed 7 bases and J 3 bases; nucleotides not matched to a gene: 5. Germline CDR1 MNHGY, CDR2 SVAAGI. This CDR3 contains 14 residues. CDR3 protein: CASTRGLYTGELFF. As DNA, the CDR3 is TGTGCCAGCACTAGGGGGCTTTACACCGGGGAGCTGTTTTTT.

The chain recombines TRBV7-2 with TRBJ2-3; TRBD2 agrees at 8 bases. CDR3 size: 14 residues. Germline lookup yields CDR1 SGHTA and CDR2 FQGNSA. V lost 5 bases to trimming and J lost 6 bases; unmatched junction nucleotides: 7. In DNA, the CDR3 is TGTGCCAGCAGCCCAGGGACTAGGGCTGATACGCAGTATTTT. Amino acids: CASSPGTRADTQYF. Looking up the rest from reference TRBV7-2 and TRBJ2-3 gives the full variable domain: GAGVSQSPSNKVTEKGKDVELRCDPISGHTALYWYRQSLGQGLEFLIYFQGNSAPDKSGLPSDRFSAERTGGSVSTLTIQRTQQEDSAVYLCASSPGTRADTQYFGPGTRLTVL.

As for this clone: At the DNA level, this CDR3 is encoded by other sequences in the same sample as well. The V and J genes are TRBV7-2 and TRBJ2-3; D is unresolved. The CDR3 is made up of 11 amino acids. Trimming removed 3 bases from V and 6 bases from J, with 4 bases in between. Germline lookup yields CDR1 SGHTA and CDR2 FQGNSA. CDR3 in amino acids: CASSFMDTQYF. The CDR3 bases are TGTGCCAGCAGCTTCATGGATACGCAGTATTTT.

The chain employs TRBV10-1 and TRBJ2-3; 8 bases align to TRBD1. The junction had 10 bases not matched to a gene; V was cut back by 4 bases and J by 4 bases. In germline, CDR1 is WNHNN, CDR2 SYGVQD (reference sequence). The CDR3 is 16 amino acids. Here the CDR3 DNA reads TGCGCCAGCAGTGCGCAGGGACAGGCCCCCCCAGATACGCAGTATTTT. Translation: CASSAQGQAPPDTQYF.

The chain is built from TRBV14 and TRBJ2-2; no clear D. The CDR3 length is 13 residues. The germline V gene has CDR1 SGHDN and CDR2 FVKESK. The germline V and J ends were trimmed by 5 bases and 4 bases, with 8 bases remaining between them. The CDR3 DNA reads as TGTGCCAGCAGCTCCCGGGCCACCGGGGAGCTGTTTTTT. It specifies CASSSRATGELFF.

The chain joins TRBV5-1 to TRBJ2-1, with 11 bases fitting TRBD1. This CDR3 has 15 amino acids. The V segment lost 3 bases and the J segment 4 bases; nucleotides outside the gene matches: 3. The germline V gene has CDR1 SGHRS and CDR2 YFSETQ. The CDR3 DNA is TGCGCCAGCAGCTCCGGGACAGGGGGTTACAATGAGCAGTTCTTC. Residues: CASSSGTGGYNEQFF.

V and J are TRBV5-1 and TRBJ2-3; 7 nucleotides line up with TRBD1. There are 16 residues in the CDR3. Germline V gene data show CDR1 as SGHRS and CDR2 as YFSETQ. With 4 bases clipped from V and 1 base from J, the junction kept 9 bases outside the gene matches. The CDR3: CASSGVGTGGTDTQYF. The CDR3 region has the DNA TGCGCCAGCAGCGGCGTGGGAACAGGGGGCACAGATACGCAGTATTTT.

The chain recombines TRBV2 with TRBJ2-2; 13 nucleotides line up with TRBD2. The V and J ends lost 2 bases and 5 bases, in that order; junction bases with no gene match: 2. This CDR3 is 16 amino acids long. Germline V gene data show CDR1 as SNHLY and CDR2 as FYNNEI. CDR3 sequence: CASSETSGGVTGELFF. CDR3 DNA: TGTGCCAGCAGTGAAACTAGCGGGGGGGTAACCGGGGAGCTGTTTTTT.

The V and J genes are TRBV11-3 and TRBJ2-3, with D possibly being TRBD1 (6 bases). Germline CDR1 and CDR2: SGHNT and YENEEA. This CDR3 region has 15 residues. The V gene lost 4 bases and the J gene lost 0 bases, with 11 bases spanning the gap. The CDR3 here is CASSSRDRSTDTQYF. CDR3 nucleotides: TGTGCCAGCAGCTCCCGAGACAGGAGCACAGATACGCAGTATTTT.

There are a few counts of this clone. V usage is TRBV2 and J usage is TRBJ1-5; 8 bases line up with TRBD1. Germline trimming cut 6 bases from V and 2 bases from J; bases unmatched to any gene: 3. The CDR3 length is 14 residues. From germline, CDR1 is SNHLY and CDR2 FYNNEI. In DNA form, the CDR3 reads TGTGCCAGCAGCGGACAGGGACGCAATCAGCCCCAGCATTTT. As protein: CASSGQGRNQPQHF.

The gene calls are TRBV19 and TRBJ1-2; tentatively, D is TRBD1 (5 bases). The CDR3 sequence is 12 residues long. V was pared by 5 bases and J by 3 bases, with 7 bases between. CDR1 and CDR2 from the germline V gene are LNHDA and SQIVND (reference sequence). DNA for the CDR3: TGTGCCAGTAGTGACAGATACTATGGCTACACCTTC. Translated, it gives CASSDRYYGYTF.

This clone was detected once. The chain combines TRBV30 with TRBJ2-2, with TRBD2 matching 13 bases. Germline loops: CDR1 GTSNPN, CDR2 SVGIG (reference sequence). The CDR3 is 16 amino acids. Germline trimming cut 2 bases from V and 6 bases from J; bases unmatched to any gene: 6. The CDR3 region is CAWSQGLAGDAGELFF. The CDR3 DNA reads TGTGCCTGGAGTCAAGGACTAGCGGGAGATGCCGGGGAGCTGTTTTTT. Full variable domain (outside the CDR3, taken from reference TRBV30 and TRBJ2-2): SQTIHQWPATLVQPVGSPLSLECTVEGTSNPNLYWYRQAAGRGLQLLFYSVGIGQISSEVPQNLSASRPQDRQFILSSKKLLLSDSGFYLCAWSQGLAGDAGELFFGEGSRLTVL.

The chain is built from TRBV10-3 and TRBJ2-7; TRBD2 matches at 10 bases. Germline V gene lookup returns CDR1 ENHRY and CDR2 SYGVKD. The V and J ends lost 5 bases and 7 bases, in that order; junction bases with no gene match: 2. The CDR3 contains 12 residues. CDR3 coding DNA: TGTGCCATCAGTAGCGGGAGGGGAGAGCAGTACTTC. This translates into CAISSGRGEQYF.

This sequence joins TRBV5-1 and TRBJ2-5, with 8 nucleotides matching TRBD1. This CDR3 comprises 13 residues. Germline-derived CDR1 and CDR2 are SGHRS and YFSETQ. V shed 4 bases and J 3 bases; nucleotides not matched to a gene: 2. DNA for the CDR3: TGCGCCAGCAGCCCAGGGGGCGAAGAGACCCAGTACTTC. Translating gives CASSPGGEETQYF.

CDR3 coding DNA: TGTGCCAGCAGCTTAGAACAGGGGGTATGGGGCACAGATACGCAGTATTTT. As protein: CASSLEQGVWGTDTQYF. The chain has TRBV7-2 and TRBJ2-3; the match to TRBD1 covers 8 bases. CDR1 and CDR2 (germline): SGHTA, FQGNSA. V trimming: 1 base; J trimming: 1 base; junction bases outside the gene matches: 7. This CDR3 contains 17 residues. Full variable domain (missing parts from reference TRBV7-2 and TRBJ2-3): GAGVSQSPSNKVTEKGKDVELRCDPISGHTALYWYRQSLGQGLEFLIYFQGNSAPDKSGLPSDRFSAERTGGSVSTLTIQRTQQEDSAVYLCASSLEQGVWGTDTQYFGPGTRLTVL.

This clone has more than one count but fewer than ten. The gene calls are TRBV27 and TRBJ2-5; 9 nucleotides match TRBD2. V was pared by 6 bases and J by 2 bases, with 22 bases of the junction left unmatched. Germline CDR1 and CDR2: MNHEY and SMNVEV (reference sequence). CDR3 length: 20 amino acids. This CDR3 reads CASSKGGVVGRGGRQETQYF. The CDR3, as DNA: TGTGCCAGCAGCAAAGGAGGGGTAGTTGGGCGGGGGGGCAGGCAAGAGACCCAGTACTTC.

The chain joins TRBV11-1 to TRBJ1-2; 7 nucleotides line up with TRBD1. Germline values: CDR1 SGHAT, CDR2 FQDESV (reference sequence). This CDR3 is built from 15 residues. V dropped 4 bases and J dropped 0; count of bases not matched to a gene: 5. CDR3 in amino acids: CASSYRGIANYGYTF. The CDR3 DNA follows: TGTGCCAGCAGCTACAGGGGTATCGCTAACTATGGCTACACCTTC.

CDR3: CTSSQDGEDPSSYEQYF. The CDR3 region has the DNA TGCACCAGCAGCCAAGATGGCGAGGACCCGAGCTCCTACGAGCAGTACTTC. J is TRBJ2-7 and V is TRBV1. TRBV1 is classified as a pseudogene. The CDR3 is 17 residues long.